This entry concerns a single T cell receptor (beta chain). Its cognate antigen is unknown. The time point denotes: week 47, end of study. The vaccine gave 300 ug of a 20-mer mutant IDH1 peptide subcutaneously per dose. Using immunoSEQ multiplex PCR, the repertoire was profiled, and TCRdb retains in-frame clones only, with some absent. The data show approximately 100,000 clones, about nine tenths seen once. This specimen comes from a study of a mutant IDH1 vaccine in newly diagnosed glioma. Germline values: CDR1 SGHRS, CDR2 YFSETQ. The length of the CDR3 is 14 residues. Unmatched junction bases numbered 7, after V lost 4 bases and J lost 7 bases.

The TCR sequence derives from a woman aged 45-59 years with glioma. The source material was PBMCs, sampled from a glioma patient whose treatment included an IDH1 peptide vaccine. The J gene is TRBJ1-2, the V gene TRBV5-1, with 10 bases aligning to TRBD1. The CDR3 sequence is CASSTGTGVGGYTF. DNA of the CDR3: TGCGCCAGCAGCACAGGGACAGGGGTTGGTGGCTACACCTTC.